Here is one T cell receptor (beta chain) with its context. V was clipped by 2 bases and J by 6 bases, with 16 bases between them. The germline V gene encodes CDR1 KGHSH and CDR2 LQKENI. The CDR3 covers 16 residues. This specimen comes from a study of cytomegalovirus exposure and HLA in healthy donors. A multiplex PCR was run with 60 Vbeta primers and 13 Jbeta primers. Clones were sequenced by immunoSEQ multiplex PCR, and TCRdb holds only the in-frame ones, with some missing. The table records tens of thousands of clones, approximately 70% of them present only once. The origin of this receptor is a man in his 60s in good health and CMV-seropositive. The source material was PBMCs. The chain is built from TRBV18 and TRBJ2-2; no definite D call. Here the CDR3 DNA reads TGTGCCAGCTCACCAGGGCTCCCCACCACCGCCGGGGAGCTGTTTTTT. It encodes CASSPGLPTTAGELFF.